Following are 27 T cell receptor beta chains from one sample sequenced in a study of blood T cell repertoires in COVID-19. TCRdb's copy holds only in-frame clones and misses some; the assay was immunoSEQ multiplex PCR. Of some 190,000 clones listed, 80% are singletons. The sample was PBMCs or T cells enriched from blood (not recorded which). All receptors derive from a man between 60 and 75 years old who had been exposed to COVID-19.

The chain joins TRBV18 to TRBJ2-7; D perhaps matches TRBD1 (7 bases). Germline CDR1 and CDR2: KGHSH and LQKENI. The CDR3 is made up of 16 amino acids. The V and J ends lost 3 bases and 5 bases respectively, with 20 bases between them. The CDR3 DNA is TGTGCCAGCTCACCGACAGGGACTTTACCCACCCACGAGCAGTACTTC. Protein: CASSPTGTLPTHEQYF. The variable domain in full, completed from reference TRBV18 and TRBJ2-7, reads NAGVMQNPRHLVRRRGQEARLRCSPMKGHSHVYWYRQLPEEGLKFMVYLQKENIIDESGMPKERFSAEFPKEGPSILRIQQVVRGDSAAYFCASSPTGTLPTHEQYFGPGTRLTVT.

The chain carries TRBV25-1 and TRBJ1-4; a possible D gene is TRBD1 (5 bases). V was clipped by 3 bases and J by 3 bases, with 14 bases between them. The germline CDR1 and CDR2 sequences are MGHDK and SYGVNS. The CDR3 contains 16 residues. For the CDR3, the DNA is TGTGCCAGCAGTGAGGGGACTCACGGGGCTAATGAAAAACTGTTTTTT. Its translation: CASSEGTHGANEKLFF.

The chain joins TRBV28 to TRBJ1-2, with a possible D match to TRBD1 (6 bases). Trimming stripped 7 bases from V and 5 bases from J, with 14 bases between. The CDR3 length is 13 residues. Germline CDR1 reads MDHEN; CDR2 reads SYDVKM. CDR3 in DNA: TGTGCCAGCAAGATCCAGGGGTGGTATGGCTACACCTTC. This encodes CASKIQGWYGYTF.

Sample share makes this clone medium-sized. The chain links TRBV9 to TRBJ2-2; no clear D. Trimming removed 4 bases from V and 9 bases from J, with 7 bases in between. Germline assignment: CDR1 SGDLS and CDR2 YYNGEE. The length of the CDR3 is 11 residues. CDR3 nucleotide sequence: TGTGCCAGCAGCCCAGAACGGGAGCTGTTTTTT. Encoded protein: CASSPERELFF.

The rearrangement joins TRBV6-4 to TRBJ2-7; 10 bases agree with TRBD1. Germline assignment: CDR1 MRHNA and CDR2 SNTAGT. V gave up 5 bases and J gave up 6 bases; unmatched junction bases: 16. The CDR3 is made up of 17 amino acids. The CDR3 loop reads CASSNLPRGQGICEQYF. In nucleotides, the CDR3 is TGTGCCAGCAGTAACTTACCGCGGGGACAGGGGATCTGCGAGCAGTACTTC.

The gene calls are TRBV28 and TRBJ2-7; 7 nucleotides align to TRBD1. The V and J ends lost 7 bases and 7 bases, in that order; junction bases with no gene match: 10. This CDR3 region has 13 residues. The germline gives CDR1 MDHEN, CDR2 SYDVKM. The CDR3 nucleotides are TGTGCCAGCAAAGACAGGGACCGTCGGGAGCAGTACTTC. Its translation: CASKDRDRREQYF.

This rearrangement joins TRBV5-4 to TRBJ2-3, with TRBD2 matching over 11 bases. V lost 4 bases, J lost 2 bases, and 3 bases stayed unmatched. Germline V CDR1 and CDR2: SGHNT, YYREEE (reference sequence). CDR3 length: 15 amino acids. CDR3 amino acids: CASSGGLADTDTQYF. In DNA, the CDR3 is TGTGCCAGCAGCGGGGGACTAGCGGACACAGATACGCAGTATTTT.

This rearrangement joins TRBV7-3 to TRBJ2-1, with 9 positions matching TRBD2. V trimming: 4 bases; J trimming: 3 bases; junction bases outside the gene matches: 7. The CDR3 is 16 residues long. Looked up from germline, CDR1 is SGHTA and CDR2 is FQGTGA. CDR3 residues: CASSSGAGGFYNEQFF. CDR3 in DNA: TGTGCCAGCAGCTCAGGGGCGGGAGGGTTCTACAATGAGCAGTTCTTC. Based on the CDR3 plus reference TRBV7-3 and TRBJ2-1, the full variable domain is GAGVSQTPSNKVTEKGKYVELRCDPISGHTALYWYRQSLGQGPEFLIYFQGTGAADDSGLPNDRFFAVRPEGSVSTLKIQRTERGDSAVYLCASSSGAGGFYNEQFFGPGTRLTVL.

A few counts support this clone. This chain joins TRBV6-5 and TRBJ2-7; 7 nucleotides align to TRBD1. The CDR3 runs to 13 residues. V was pared by 7 bases and J by 4 bases, with 7 bases of the junction left unmatched. CDR1 and CDR2 from the germline V gene are MNHEY and SVGAGI. The chain's CDR3 is CASKRQGNYEQYF. The DNA of the CDR3 is TGTGCCAGCAAGAGACAGGGTAATTACGAGCAGTACTTC.

This clone was recorded only once. The rearrangement links TRBV5-1 to TRBJ1-1, with TRBD1 identical over 8 bases. J gave up 5 bases and V 4 bases, and 10 bases lay outside the gene matches. CDR3 length: 15 amino acids. Per the germline V gene, CDR1 is SGHRS and CDR2 is YFSETQ. In DNA form, the CDR3 reads TGCGCCAGCAGCCCACTAGGGACAGGAAGAACTGAAGCTTTCTTT. Translating it yields CASSPLGTGRTEAFF.

V and J are TRBV28 and TRBJ1-6; 8 nucleotides line up with TRBD1. The V segment lost 2 bases and the J segment 7 bases; nucleotides outside the gene matches: 10. The CDR3 has 17 residues. Germline lookup yields CDR1 MDHEN and CDR2 SYDVKM. The CDR3 loop reads CASSLPLTGAVNSPLHF. For the CDR3, the DNA is TGTGCCAGCAGTTTACCCCTGACAGGGGCCGTGAATTCACCCCTCCACTTT. Drawing the rest from reference TRBV28 and TRBJ1-6, the complete variable domain is DVKVTQSSRYLVKRTGEKVFLECVQDMDHENMFWYRQDPGLGLRLIYFSYDVKMKEKGDIPEGYSVSREKKERFSLILESASTNQTSMYLCASSLPLTGAVNSPLHFGNGTRLTVT.

The chain is built from TRBV27 and TRBJ1-1, with a tentative D call TRBD1 (6 bases). Trimming took 4 bases from V and 6 from J, leaving 12 bases between them. Germline CDR1 MNHEY, CDR2 SMNVEV (reference sequence). This CDR3 region has 13 residues. The CDR3 spells CASSYRQVSEAFF. The CDR3 DNA reads TGTGCCAGCAGTTACCGACAGGTATCTGAAGCTTTCTTT.

The rearrangement links TRBV27 to TRBJ2-5; D is possibly TRBD2 (5 bases). Per germline, CDR1 MNHEY and CDR2 SMNVEV (reference sequence). Trimming stripped 3 bases from V and 5 bases from J, with 10 bases between. The CDR3 extends over 13 amino acids. In DNA, the CDR3 is TGTGCCAGCAGTTTGTCTAGCTGGGAGACCCAGTACTTC. It codes for CASSLSSWETQYF.

The gene calls are TRBV19 and TRBJ2-1, with 10 bases matching TRBD2. V gave up 6 bases and J gave up 3 bases; unmatched junction bases: 14. Germline CDR1 reads LNHDA; CDR2 reads SQIVND (reference sequence). This CDR3 is built from 18 residues. In DNA, the CDR3 is TGTGCCAGTAGGCCGGGACTAGCGATGAGGGGTGACTACAATGAGCAGTTCTTC. This gives the protein CASRPGLAMRGDYNEQFF.

This chain uses TRBV28 with TRBJ2-2; 9 nucleotides match TRBD1. V shed 6 bases and J 6 bases; nucleotides not matched to a gene: 8. The CDR3 has 15 amino acids. Germline CDR1 and CDR2: MDHEN and SYDVKM. As DNA, the CDR3 is TGTGCCAGCAGACCGGGACAGGGATTGGCCGGGGAGCTGTTTTTT. This translates into CASRPGQGLAGELFF.

The chain uses TRBV7-3 and TRBJ1-3; D remains ambiguous. The CDR3 extends over 13 amino acids. The germline gives CDR1 SGHTA, CDR2 FQGTGA. V lost 5 bases and J 4 bases, leaving 9 bases between the germline ends. CDR3 residues: CASSPGVGNTIYF. Written as DNA, the CDR3 is TGTGCCAGCAGCCCAGGTGTAGGAAACACCATATATTTT.

This chain uses TRBV29-1 with TRBJ2-1; 12 bases are a match to TRBD1. The junction had 9 bases not matched to a gene; V was cut back by 4 bases and J by 5 bases. The CDR3 contains 16 residues. Germline CDR1 is SQVTM and CDR2 is ANQGSEA. CDR3 amino acids: CSVAGTGGARDNEQFF. The CDR3 nucleotides read TGCAGCGTTGCCGGGACAGGGGGCGCGAGGGACAATGAGCAGTTCTTC.

The rearrangement links TRBV28 to TRBJ2-7; 7 positions agree with TRBD2. CDR1 and CDR2 (germline): MDHEN, SYDVKM. With 6 bases clipped from V and 6 bases from J, the junction kept 5 bases outside the gene matches. This CDR3 spans 12 amino acids. CDR3 residues: CASSYGRFEQYF. DNA for the CDR3: TGTGCCAGCAGCTACGGGAGGTTCGAGCAGTACTTC. Full variable domain (rest looked up from reference TRBV28 and TRBJ2-7): DVKVTQSSRYLVKRTGEKVFLECVQDMDHENMFWYRQDPGLGLRLIYFSYDVKMKEKGDIPEGYSVSREKKERFSLILESASTNQTSMYLCASSYGRFEQYFGPGTRLTVT.

The chain employs TRBV19 and TRBJ1-2; no firm D call. Germline values: CDR1 LNHDA, CDR2 SQIVND (reference sequence). V was shortened by 3 bases and J by 3 bases, with 8 bases between the two germline ends. The CDR3 runs to 13 residues. The DNA of the CDR3 is TGTGCCAGTAGTATGGCGGAGTACTATGGCTACACCTTC. This gives the protein CASSMAEYYGYTF.

The J gene is TRBJ2-5, the V gene TRBV3-1 (or the pseudogene TRBV3-2); 7 nucleotides line up with TRBD2. The ends lost 2 bases at V and 4 bases at J; junction bases unmatched: 4. The CDR3 is 14 amino acids. Germline V gives CDR1 LGHDT, CDR2 YNNKEL (reference sequence). CDR3 DNA: TGTGCCAGCAGCCAAATTGGGAGGGGAGAGACCCAGTACTTC. Its protein is CASSQIGRGETQYF.

This rearrangement joins TRBV5-1 to TRBJ2-5; weak D call: TRBD1 (6 bases). Trimming took 3 bases from V and 0 from J, leaving 12 bases between them. Germline CDR1 is SGHRS and CDR2 is YFSETQ. The CDR3 totals 15 residues. Written as DNA, the CDR3 is TGCGCCAGCAGCTCACCGGGACACCACCAAGAGACCCAGTACTTC. It codes for CASSSPGHHQETQYF.

Turning to this clone: The sample has other DNA sequences that encode this CDR3 too. The V and J genes are TRBV30 and TRBJ1-5; 9 bases agree with TRBD1. Germline V lookup: CDR1 GTSNPN, CDR2 SVGIG (reference sequence). J lost 4 bases, V lost 2 bases, and 3 bases had no gene match. There are 14 residues in the CDR3. The CDR3 bases are TGTGCCTGGAGTCAAGGACAGGGGAATCAGCCCCAGCATTTT. This encodes CAWSQGQGNQPQHF.

V and J are TRBV7-9 and TRBJ2-1; D is undetermined. The V gene lost 5 bases and the J gene lost 0 bases, with 8 bases spanning the gap. The CDR3 contains 14 residues. The germline V gene encodes CDR1 SEHNR and CDR2 FQNEAQ (reference sequence). DNA of the CDR3: TGTGCCAGCAGCGAACAAGACTCCTACAATGAGCAGTTCTTC. Its translation: CASSEQDSYNEQFF.

This chain links TRBV19 with TRBJ1-5, with a weak D call TRBD1 (5 bases). CDR1 LNHDA and CDR2 SQIVND come from the germline V gene (reference sequence). The CDR3 covers 15 residues. Trimming shortened V by 3 bases and J by 7 bases, and 16 bases separated the two germline ends. The CDR3 sequence is CASSIRGAGGQPQHF. The CDR3 region has the DNA TGTGCCAGTAGTATTCGGGGCGCGGGGGGACAGCCCCAGCATTTT.

Only a few counts were recorded for this clone. The rearrangement links TRBV9 to TRBJ1-2, with TRBD1 matching 7 bases. The V gene end was trimmed by 3 bases and the J gene end by 4 bases; junction bases not matched to a gene: 9. Germline-derived CDR1 and CDR2 are SGDLS and YYNGEE. The CDR3 consists of 15 residues. The CDR3 is CASSAAGRGVYGYTF. In nucleotides, the CDR3 is TGTGCCAGCAGCGCAGCGGGCAGGGGGGTCTATGGCTACACCTTC.

This clone was seen a few times. The CDR3 DNA sequence: TGTGCCTGGAGTGTTTCTCAGGGTAGCTATGGCTACACCTTC. It codes for CAWSVSQGSYGYTF. The V gene is TRBV30, the J gene TRBJ1-2; D is possibly TRBD1 (5 bases). The germline V gene encodes CDR1 GTSNPN and CDR2 SVGIG (reference sequence). Trimming removed 0 bases at V and 4 bases at J, with 12 bases between. The CDR3 spans 14 residues.

This chain's CDR3 is CASSQDALGQGYGYTF. As DNA, the CDR3 is TGCGCCAGCAGCCAAGATGCCCTGGGGCAGGGGTATGGCTACACCTTC. V usage is TRBV4-3 and J usage is TRBJ1-2, with a possible D match to TRBD1 (6 bases). Deletions cut 0 bases from V and 5 bases from J, with 16 bases between. This CDR3 is built from 16 residues. Germline V gene sequence: CDR1 LGHNA, CDR2 YSLEER.